One and the same sample provided the 5 T cell receptor beta chains below, sequenced in a study of T cell clonality in common variable immunodeficiency. The method was immunoSEQ multiplex PCR; TCRdb's version includes in-frame clones alone and lacks a portion of them. The sample has about 55,000 clones, none seen only once. The sequenced material came from peripheral blood mononuclear cells. The receptor source for this set is a person aged 18 to 75 in good health.

In its sample, this clone was seen many times. The CDR3 goes on 3 residues after the read ends, and that part is filled in from the germline J gene. V and J are TRBV5-5 and TRBJ1-6, with a weak D call TRBD1 (5 bases). Trimming took off 4 bases at V and 7 bases at J, with 15 bases between the two ends. The germline gives CDR1 SGHKS, CDR2 YYEKEE (reference sequence). The CDR3 has 15 amino acids. The CDR3 bases that were read are TGTGCCAGCAGCCCGAGGGAGAGACAGAATTCACCC. It encodes CASSPRERQNSP. The entire CDR3 protein reads CASSPRERQNSPLHF.

This clone has ten or more counts. The read comes to an end 3 residues before the CDR3 does, leaving the germline J gene to fill in the end. The V call is TRBV5-1, the J call TRBJ2-7; 11 bases line up with TRBD2. V gave up 0 bases and J gave up 6 bases; unmatched junction bases: 5. CDR3 length equals 15 residues. The germline V gene encodes CDR1 SGHRS and CDR2 YFSETQ. The sequenced CDR3 bases are TGCGCCAGCAGCTTGGCGCTAGCGGGAGGTTCCGAG. Protein product: CASSLALAGGSE. The whole CDR3 reads CASSLALAGGSEQYF.

This clone was picked up many times. The sequenced fragment ends 3 residues before the CDR3 boundary, so the rest is inferred from the germline J gene. The V call is TRBV5-6, the J call TRBJ2-1, with a weak D call TRBD1 (5 bases). V shed 4 bases and J shed 2 bases, with 10 bases lying between them. Germline V gene lookup returns CDR1 SGHDT and CDR2 YYEEEE. The CDR3 totals 14 residues. The sequenced CDR3 bases are TGTGCCAGCAGCCGCCTGGGGCCCTACAATGAG. Amino acid sequence: CASSRLGPYNE. The full CDR3 is CASSRLGPYNEQFF.

This clone came up many times. The read ends 3 residues early relative to the CDR3; the germline J gene fills the gap. The genes are TRBV7-2 and TRBJ1-5, with D tentatively TRBD1 (5 bases). V was clipped by 2 bases and J by 3 bases, with 11 bases between them. Germline loops: CDR1 SGHTA, CDR2 FQGNSA. The CDR3 loop spans 15 amino acids. The CDR3 here is CASSLTGQYNQPQHF. The covered CDR3 bases are TGTGCCAGCAGCTTAACTGGACAATACAATCAGCCC.

In its sample, this clone was seen many times. The missing CDR3 end, 3 residues past where the read stops, is filled in from the germline J gene. The rearrangement joins TRBV30 to TRBJ2-2; 11 bases map to TRBD2. The length of the CDR3 is 16 residues. The germline CDR1 and CDR2 sequences are GTSNPN and SVGIG (reference sequence). V lost 1 base and J lost 1; bases outside the gene matches: 2. CDR3 in amino acids: CAWSGLAGLNTGELFF. CDR3 bases read: TGTGCCTGGAGTGGACTAGCGGGATTGAACACCGGGGAG.